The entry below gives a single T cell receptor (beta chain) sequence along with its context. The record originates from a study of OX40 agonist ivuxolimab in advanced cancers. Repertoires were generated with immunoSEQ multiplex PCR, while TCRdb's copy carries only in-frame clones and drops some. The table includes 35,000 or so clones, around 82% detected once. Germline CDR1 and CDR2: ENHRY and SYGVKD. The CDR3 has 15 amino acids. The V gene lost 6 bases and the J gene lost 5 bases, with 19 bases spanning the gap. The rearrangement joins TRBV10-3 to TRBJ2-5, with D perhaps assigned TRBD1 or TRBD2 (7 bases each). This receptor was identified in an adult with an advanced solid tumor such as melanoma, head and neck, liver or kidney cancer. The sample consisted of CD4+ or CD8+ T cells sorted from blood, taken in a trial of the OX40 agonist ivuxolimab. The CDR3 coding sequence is TGTGCCATCAGGGCTTCGTCGCAGGGGGGGGAGACCCAGTACTTC. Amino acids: CAIRASSQGGETQYF.